A selection of T cell receptor beta chains follows, all from one sample in a study of cytomegalovirus exposure and HLA in healthy donors. Clones were sequenced by immunoSEQ multiplex PCR, and TCRdb holds only the in-frame ones, with some missing. The sample includes about 110,000 clones, 74% of them seen just once. Sequenced sample: PBMCs. These receptors were obtained from a man aged 45-65 years in good health and CMV-seropositive. CDR3s include the opening cysteine and the closing phenylalanine or tryptophan. The D gene is left open where the match is weak. Size values are once, few and many counts, or a class for expanded clones, and some rows have none.

V: TRBV9; size: NA; J: TRBJ2-2; D: TRBD2; CDR3: CASSVEASGAGELFF; DNA: TGTGCCAGCAGCGTAGAGGCTAGCGGGGCCGGGGAGCTGTTTTTT
V: TRBV5-1; size: once; J: TRBJ2-5; D: NA; CDR3: CASSRGASSQETQYF; DNA: TGCGCCAGCAGCCGGGGGGCTAGCTCCCAAGAGACCCAGTACTTC
V: TRBV27; size: NA; J: TRBJ1-5; D: NA; CDR3: CASSPGSLGNQPQHF; DNA: TGTGCCAGCAGTCCCGGTAGTCTCGGCAATCAGCCCCAGCATTTT
V: TRBV30; size: NA; J: TRBJ1-2; D: NA; CDR3: CAWSGRAIGYTF; DNA: TGTGCCTGGAGTGGGAGGGCGATTGGCTACACCTTC
V: TRBV4-1; size: NA; J: TRBJ2-7; D: TRBD1; CDR3: CASSPSGTGGDEQYF; DNA: TGCGCCAGCAGCCCTTCCGGGACAGGGGGCGACGAGCAGTACTTC
V: TRBV5-1; size: few; J: TRBJ1-4; D: NA; CDR3: CASSLSEDGEKLFF; DNA: TGCGCCAGCAGCTTGTCGGAGGATGGAGAAAAACTGTTTTTT
V: TRBV5-6; size: NA; J: TRBJ2-7; D: NA; CDR3: CASSLGGPYEQYF; DNA: TGTGCCAGCAGCCTGGGGGGGCCCTACGAGCAGTACTTC
V: TRBV27; size: few; J: TRBJ1-6; D: NA; CDR3: CASSSDTSYNSPLHF; DNA: TGTGCCAGCAGTTCCGACACCTCCTATAATTCACCCCTCCACTTT
V: TRBV11-3; size: NA; J: TRBJ2-1; D: TRBD1; CDR3: CASSLGYGTDPSNEQFF; DNA: TGTGCCAGCAGCTTGGGCTACGGGACAGACCCCTCCAATGAGCAGTTCTTC
V: TRBV5-1; size: NA; J: TRBJ2-7; D: NA; CDR3: CASSFSLGEPPYEQYF; DNA: TGCGCCAGCAGCTTTTCCCTTGGGGAGCCACCCTACGAGCAGTACTTC
V: TRBV19; size: NA; J: TRBJ2-7; D: TRBD2; CDR3: CASSGGGALSYEQYF; DNA: TGTGCCAGTAGTGGCGGGGGGGCCCTCTCCTACGAGCAGTACTTC
V: TRBV5-1; size: few; J: TRBJ2-6; D: NA; CDR3: CASSLASGANVLTF; DNA: TGCGCCAGCAGCTTGGCGTCTGGGGCCAACGTCCTGACTTTC
V: TRBV7-9; size: few; J: TRBJ1-2; D: NA; CDR3: CASTRTTNGYTF; DNA: TGTGCCAGCACCCGGACTACTAATGGCTACACCTTC
V: TRBV5-4; size: NA; J: TRBJ1-2; D: NA; CDR3: CASSLYAGEYGYTF; DNA: TGTGCCAGCAGCTTGTACGCAGGGGAATATGGCTACACCTTC
V: TRBV6-1; size: NA; J: TRBJ1-5; D: NA; CDR3: CASRGPNGGQPQHF; DNA: TGTGCCAGCAGGGGACCTAACGGGGGTCAGCCCCAGCATTTT
V: TRBV9; size: once; J: TRBJ2-7; D: TRBD1; CDR3: CASSQDRGVNEQYF; DNA: TGTGCCAGCAGCCAAGACAGGGGAGTTAACGAGCAGTACTTC
V: TRBV27; size: NA; J: TRBJ1-4; D: NA; CDR3: CASSFYRVGTEKLFF; DNA: TGTGCCAGCAGTTTCTACAGGGTAGGGACTGAAAAACTGTTTTTT
V: TRBV6-1; size: few; J: TRBJ1-2; D: TRBD1; CDR3: CASSARQGLNYGYTF; DNA: TGTGCCAGCAGTGCAAGACAGGGGCTTAACTATGGCTACACCTTC
V: TRBV7-9; size: NA; J: TRBJ2-3; D: TRBD2; CDR3: CASSPGRSGTGTDTQYF; DNA: TGTGCCAGCAGCCCCGGTAGGAGCGGGACCGGCACAGATACGCAGTATTTT
V: TRBV11-3; size: few; J: TRBJ1-1; D: NA; CDR3: CASCPPITVTEAFF; DNA: TGTGCCAGCTGCCCACCTATCACTGTCACTGAAGCTTTCTTT
V: TRBV7-2; size: NA; J: TRBJ2-7; D: NA; CDR3: CASSQRLGRGKQYF; DNA: TGTGCCAGCAGCCAGAGGCTTGGGAGGGGGAAGCAGTACTTC
V: TRBV19; size: NA; J: TRBJ1-1; D: NA; CDR3: CASREGRTAGAFF; DNA: TGTGCCAGTAGAGAGGGGCGGACAGCAGGAGCTTTCTTT
V: TRBV18; size: NA; J: TRBJ1-1; D: NA; CDR3: CASSPARGSDTEAFF; DNA: TGTGCCAGCTCACCTGCTCGAGGCTCCGACACTGAAGCTTTCTTT
V: TRBV11-2; size: NA; J: TRBJ2-7; D: NA; CDR3: CASSSSGYEQYF; DNA: TGTGCCAGCAGCTCGAGCGGTTACGAGCAGTACTTC
V: TRBV2; size: NA; J: TRBJ2-7; D: NA; CDR3: CASSVGTTYEQYF; DNA: TGTGCCAGCAGTGTAGGCACTACCTACGAGCAGTACTTC
V: TRBV15; size: few; J: TRBJ1-2; D: NA; CDR3: CATSRDGRGYGYTF; DNA: TGTGCCACCAGCAGAGATGGGCGGGGCTATGGCTACACCTTC
V: TRBV5-4; size: NA; J: TRBJ2-1; D: TRBD1; CDR3: CASSPGQGPYNEQFF; DNA: TGTGCCAGCAGCCCGGGACAGGGCCCTTACAATGAGCAGTTCTTC
V: TRBV9; size: NA; J: TRBJ2-3; D: NA; CDR3: CASSVSGGRADTQYF; DNA: TGTGCCAGCAGCGTTTCAGGTGGGCGCGCAGATACGCAGTATTTT
V: TRBV6-5; size: NA; J: TRBJ2-1; D: NA; CDR3: CASSYRERDNEQFF; DNA: TGTGCCAGCAGTTACCGGGAGCGGGACAATGAGCAGTTCTTC
V: TRBV10-1; size: NA; J: TRBJ1-2; D: TRBD1; CDR3: CASSEGTAPYGYTF; DNA: TGCGCCAGCAGTGAGGGGACAGCACCGTATGGCTACACCTTC
V: TRBV19; size: NA; J: TRBJ2-4; D: NA; CDR3: CASSALALGVNIQYF; DNA: TGTGCCAGTAGTGCTCTAGCGCTAGGGGTGAACATTCAGTACTTC
V: TRBV7-9; size: NA; J: TRBJ2-1; D: NA; CDR3: CASSLRGSTAREQFF; DNA: TGTGCCAGCAGCTTAAGGGGTTCGACAGCTAGGGAGCAGTTCTTC
V: TRBV2; size: NA; J: TRBJ1-6; D: NA; CDR3: CASSPPLDSPLHF; DNA: TGTGCCAGCAGCCCCCCGCTAGATTCACCCCTCCACTTT
V: TRBV5-1; size: once; J: TRBJ2-7; D: TRBD1; CDR3: CASGTRTGAYEQYF; DNA: TGCGCCAGCGGAACGAGGACAGGAGCCTACGAGCAGTACTTC
V: TRBV5-4; size: few; J: TRBJ2-7; D: TRBD2; CDR3: CASSSTSGSVYEQYF; DNA: TGTGCCAGCAGCTCAACTAGCGGGAGCGTATACGAGCAGTACTTC
V: TRBV7-2; size: NA; J: TRBJ2-3; D: TRBD1; CDR3: CASSPPSRQGMTDTQYF; DNA: TGTGCCAGCAGCCCCCCCTCCAGACAGGGGATGACAGATACGCAGTATTTT
V: TRBV5-1; size: NA; J: TRBJ2-5; D: NA; CDR3: CASTSSLTTGQETQYF; DNA: TGCGCCAGCACCTCCTCTCTCACGACAGGCCAAGAGACCCAGTACTTC
V: TRBV2; size: NA; J: TRBJ1-1; D: NA; CDR3: CASSAGENTEAFF; DNA: TGTGCCAGCAGTGCAGGGGAGAACACTGAAGCTTTCTTT
V: TRBV5-3; size: NA; J: TRBJ2-2; D: TRBD2; CDR3: CARSCHGRAGELFF; DNA: TGTGCCAGAAGTTGTCACGGGAGGGCCGGGGAGCTGTTTTTT
V: TRBV5-1; size: NA; J: TRBJ2-2; D: NA; CDR3: CASSFGGPDTGELFF; DNA: TGCGCCAGCAGCTTCGGGGGGCCCGACACCGGGGAGCTGTTTTTT
V: TRBV29-1; size: NA; J: TRBJ2-4; D: NA; CDR3: CSVTLYNIQYF; DNA: TGCAGCGTCACCCTCTACAACATTCAGTACTTC
V: TRBV5-1; size: NA; J: TRBJ1-2; D: TRBD1; CDR3: CASSADRAVYTF; DNA: TGCGCCAGCAGCGCCGACAGGGCTGTCTACACCTTC
V: TRBV5-1; size: NA; J: TRBJ2-1; D: TRBD1; CDR3: CASSPTGGDNNEQFF; DNA: TGCGCCAGCAGCCCGACAGGGGGCGATAATAATGAGCAGTTCTTC
V: TRBV4-2; size: NA; J: TRBJ1-1; D: NA; CDR3: CASSRSAGNTEAFF; DNA: TGTGCCAGCAGCCGAAGTGCCGGGAACACTGAAGCTTTCTTT
V: TRBV14; size: NA; J: TRBJ2-7; D: NA; CDR3: CASSQYLSGPPSYEQYF; DNA: TGTGCCAGCAGCCAATATTTGAGCGGGCCCCCCTCCTACGAGCAGTACTTC
V: TRBV7-9; size: NA; J: TRBJ1-1; D: NA; CDR3: CASSSLTDYTEAFF; DNA: TGTGCCAGCAGCTCGTTGACAGATTACACTGAAGCTTTCTTT
V: TRBV7-8; size: NA; J: TRBJ2-5; D: NA; CDR3: CASSLGWETQYF; DNA: TGTGCCAGCAGCTTGGGCTGGGAGACCCAGTACTTC